The 8 T cell receptor beta chains presented below share a single source sample, sequenced in a study of shared clonotypes between healthy human individuals (dated by TCRdb to 2020 to 2021). The method was the immunoSEQ multiplex PCR assay. TCRdb took this table from immuneACCESS and kept in-frame rearrangements with V and J called. Such tables lack part of the clones; where checked against another copy, unresolved V genes explain under half of the gap, and the rest is unexplained. This sample gives millions of clones in total; over 90% of them show up just once. The ten largest clones capture 0.35% to 0.5% of the sample. Sequencing was performed on naive CD4+ T cells from PBMCs. The cell subset or site label corresponds to: CD45RA+ positively selected. The source is a man between 18 and 29 years old in good health. Some clones in this sample may be carry-over from other donors' samples.

This clone was found a few times. This chain uses TRBV11-2 with TRBJ1-1; 8 bases line up with TRBD1. Germline values: CDR1 SGHAT, CDR2 FQNNGV. V trimming: 4 bases; J trimming: 1 base; junction bases outside the gene matches: 2. The CDR3 has 14 residues. CDR3 amino acids: CASSSGQGNTEAFF. The CDR3 region has the DNA TGTGCCAGCAGCTCCGGACAGGGGAACACTGAAGCTTTCTTT.

The chain recombines TRBV28 with TRBJ1-1, with D perhaps matching TRBD1 (5 bases). V gave up 7 bases and J gave up 1 base, with 19 bases separating them. The V gene's germline CDR1 is MDHEN and CDR2 SYDVKM. The CDR3 has 16 amino acids. The CDR3 nucleotides are TGTGCCAGCATCTCACCCCCGGGGGTAGCGAACACTGAAGCTTTCTTT. Amino acid sequence: CASISPPGVANTEAFF. Full variable domain (outside the CDR3, taken from reference TRBV28 and TRBJ1-1): DVKVTQSSRYLVKRTGEKVFLECVQDMDHENMFWYRQDPGLGLRLIYFSYDVKMKEKGDIPEGYSVSREKKERFSLILESASTNQTSMYLCASISPPGVANTEAFFGQGTRLTVV.

CDR3 bases: TGTGCCAGCAGCCCCCGCGGGGATCAGCCCCAGCATTTT. The encoded protein is CASSPRGDQPQHF. The chain couples TRBV6-1 to TRBJ1-5; D call uncertain. Per germline, CDR1 MNHNS and CDR2 SASEGT. The CDR3 covers 13 residues. The V gene lost 6 bases and the J gene lost 5 bases, with 11 bases spanning the gap.

The chain links TRBV25-1 to TRBJ1-6, with TRBD1 identical over 8 bases. The germline V gene has CDR1 MGHDK and CDR2 SYGVNS. This CDR3 is built from 14 residues. Trimming removed 7 bases from V and 5 bases from J; junction bases left unmatched: 4. The CDR3 DNA is TGTGCCAGCACAAGGGGACAGGATAATTCACCCCTCCACTTT. It is translated as CASTRGQDNSPLHF.

The rearrangement joins TRBV30 to TRBJ2-1; 9 bases map to TRBD2. The CDR3 sequence is 15 residues long. The V and J ends lost 4 bases and 9 bases, in that order; junction bases with no gene match: 13. From germline, CDR1 is GTSNPN and CDR2 SVGIG (reference sequence). CDR3 nucleotide sequence: TGTGCCTGGATTAGGTCAAGCGGGAGGTCGGGTGAGCAGTTCTTC. It specifies CAWIRSSGRSGEQFF.

The chain carries TRBV7-8 and TRBJ2-1; TRBD2 matches at 8 bases. The CDR3 totals 18 residues. Germline trimming cut 4 bases from V and 2 bases from J; bases unmatched to any gene: 13. The V gene's germline CDR1 is SGHVS and CDR2 FQNEAQ. The CDR3 nucleotides are TGTGCCAGCAGCTCGGAACCGACGGCGGGAGGAACCTACAATGAGCAGTTCTTC. This translates into CASSSEPTAGGTYNEQFF.

The rearrangement uses TRBV6-6 and TRBJ1-1; 10 bases match TRBD1. Germline CDR1 reads MNHNY; CDR2 reads SVGAGI (reference sequence). The CDR3 spans 15 residues. The V gene end was trimmed by 6 bases and the J gene end by 4 bases; junction bases not matched to a gene: 8. The CDR3 DNA is TGTGCCAGCAGAGCCCGTGGGACAGGGGCCACTGAAGCTTTCTTT. Protein product: CASRARGTGATEAFF.

The chain combines TRBV9 with TRBJ2-5; possible D gene TRBD1, 6 bases. V shed 3 bases and J shed 4 bases, with 7 bases lying between them. This CDR3 spans 12 amino acids. Germline V lookup: CDR1 SGDLS, CDR2 YYNGEE. CDR3 sequence reads: CASSARGETQYF. The CDR3 bases are TGTGCCAGCAGCGCCAGGGGAGAGACCCAGTACTTC.